The clone carrying this T cell receptor (beta chain) was detected only a few times. No antigen is known for it. This entry belongs to a study of Graves' ophthalmopathy and Graves' hyperthyroidism. Points from the study as a whole: A majority of expanded thyroid clonotypes exceeding 0.001 frequency were likewise present in blood.

Germline CDR1 is MNHEY and CDR2 is SVGAGI. Trimming cost V 4 bases and J 5 bases, with 18 bases left between them. This CDR3 spans 15 amino acids. In this cohort, patients with other autoimmune diseases, uncontrolled infections, pregnancy or lactation were excluded. The authors amplified TCR beta CDR3 regions, and they did so from RNA transcripts for repertoire sequencing. Second-round multiplex PCR came after a first-round RT-PCR that employed HTBI primers. TCRdb re-called the multiplex PCR reads through MiXCR, storing one row per CDR3 protein. This sample has about 640,000 distinct CDR3 sequences, with about 38% found just once.

The clonotype originates from an adult man with Graves' ophthalmopathy. The sequencing input was peripheral blood. J is TRBJ2-7 and V is TRBV6-5; TRBD1 is a possible D gene (6 bases). CDR3 sequence reads: CASSSAGTSIHEQYF. CDR3 in DNA: TGTGCCAGCAGTTCCGCCGGGACAAGTATCCACGAGCAGTACTTC.